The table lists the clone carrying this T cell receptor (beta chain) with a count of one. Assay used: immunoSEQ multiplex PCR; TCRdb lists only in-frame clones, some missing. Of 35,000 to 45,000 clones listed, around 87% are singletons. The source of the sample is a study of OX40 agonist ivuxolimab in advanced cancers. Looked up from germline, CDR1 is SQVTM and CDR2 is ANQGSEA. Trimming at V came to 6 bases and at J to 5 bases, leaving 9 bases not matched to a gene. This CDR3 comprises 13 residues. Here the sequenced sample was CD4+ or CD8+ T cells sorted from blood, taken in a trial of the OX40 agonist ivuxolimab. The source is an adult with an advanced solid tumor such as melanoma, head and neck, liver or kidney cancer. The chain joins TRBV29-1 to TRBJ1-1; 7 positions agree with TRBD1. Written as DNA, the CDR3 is TGCAGCGTGGGAACAGGGGATGGGACTGAAGCTTTCTTT. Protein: CSVGTGDGTEAFF.